These 6 T cell receptor beta chains were sequenced from one sample in a study of CD8 T cells in Susac syndrome. Reverse transcription used about 0.45 to 1 ug RNA and random hexamers. TCRdb independently ran MiXCR on the immunoSEQ multiplex PCR reads; one entry per CDR3 protein. There are roughly 50,000 distinct CDR3 sequences in the sample; 93% occur only once, and 0.5% to 0.55% lies in the top ten. Source material: CD8+ T cells from PBMCs. Receptor source: a human donor in good health.

The chain employs TRBV4-1 and TRBJ2-1; D is uncertain. CDR1 MGHRA and CDR2 YSYEKL come from the germline V gene. Trimming left V 1 base short and J 4 bases short, with 5 bases between. CDR3 length equals 13 residues. The CDR3 nucleotides read TGCGCCAGCAGCCAAGGGCTTTACAATGAGCAGTTCTTC. Amino acids: CASSQGLYNEQFF.

V usage is TRBV25-1 and J usage is TRBJ2-5, with D possibly matching TRBD2 (5 bases). CDR3 length: 14 amino acids. Trimming cost V 0 bases and J 4 bases, with 9 bases left between them. Per the germline V gene, CDR1 is MGHDK and CDR2 is SYGVNS. The CDR3 bases are TGTGCCAGCAGTGAATACGGGGAATTAGAGACCCAGTACTTC. Amino acid sequence: CASSEYGELETQYF.

V gene TRBV28 combines with J gene TRBJ2-7, with D unresolved. CDR3 length: 12 amino acids. Deletions cut 5 bases from V and 3 bases from J, with 8 bases between. Germline CDR1 MDHEN, CDR2 SYDVKM. CDR3 amino acids: CASSKALYEQYF. The DNA for the CDR3 is TGTGCCAGCAGTAAGGCCCTCTACGAGCAGTACTTC.

This chain links TRBV6-5 with TRBJ2-5; the D call may be TRBD1 or TRBD2 (6 bases each). The CDR3 covers 15 residues. CDR1 is MNHEY, CDR2 SVGAGI, per germline. Trimming shortened V by 6 bases and J by 9 bases, and 23 bases separated the two germline ends. CDR3 in DNA: TGTGCCAGCAGCTCCGGGACATCTAGGTGGGAGGCCCAGTACTTC. Its protein product is CASSSGTSRWEAQYF.

The chain carries TRBV4-1 and TRBJ1-1; 7 nucleotides line up with TRBD1. CDR1 is MGHRA and CDR2 is YSYEKL in the germline V gene. CDR3 length: 16 residues. J gave up 2 bases and V 3 bases, and 9 bases lay outside the gene matches. The DNA of the CDR3 is TGCGCCAGCAGCCAGGGGCAGGGGGTTGTTAACACTGAAGCTTTCTTT. As protein: CASSQGQGVVNTEAFF.

The CDR3: CASSVRSQETQYF. The CDR3 DNA sequence: TGTGCCAGCAGCGTCAGGAGCCAAGAGACCCAGTACTTC. This chain uses TRBV7-8 with TRBJ2-5; the D is unclear. The length of the CDR3 is 13 residues. The V end lost 5 bases, the J end lost 1 base, and 8 bases lay between the germline ends. Per the germline V gene, CDR1 is SGHVS and CDR2 is FQNEAQ. Drawing the rest from reference TRBV7-8 and TRBJ2-5, the complete variable domain is GAGVSQSPRYKVAKRGQDVALRCDPISGHVSLFWYQQALGQGPEFLTYFQNEAQLDKSGLPSDRFFAERPEGSVSTLKIQRTQQEDSAVYLCASSVRSQETQYFGPGTRLLVL.